Reported below is one T cell receptor (beta chain). The antigen is not known. A read error is the likely source, as a far larger clone sits one nucleotide away. Germline V gene sequence: CDR1 GTSNPN, CDR2 SVGIG (reference sequence). The CDR3 length is 13 residues. V lost 0 bases and J 6 bases, leaving 12 bases between the germline ends. The record originates from a study of shared clonotypes between healthy human individuals. Findings of the study overall: Genetic and exposure-history diversity was limited by the small donor number.

Tens of millions of PBMCs supplied genomic DNA for unsorted samples. The table came from immunoSEQ multiplex PCR; TCRdb's copy has only in-frame clones and leaves some out. The top ten clones hold roughly 16% of a sample with 97,000 or so clones, more than 45% of them seen once. The clonotype was recovered from a woman in her thirties or forties in good health. Some clones in this sample may be carry-over from other donors' samples. V is TRBV30 and J is TRBJ2-7; D is ambiguous. Sequenced: PBMCs. In nucleotides, the CDR3 is TGTGCCTGGAGTGTGTCCTTTGAAGGCGAGCAGTACTTC. Translated, it gives CAWSVSFEGEQYF.